This TCR beta chain was profiled in a study of T-cell memory formation after mild COVID-19 listed by TCRdb under 2021. For context, the study as a whole: TCR sequence clusters from the two donors were largely donor specific. Two young, previously healthy adult volunteers made up the cohort, one male and one female. In a couple of donors, T-cell clones that expanded and contracted after mild COVID-19 were followed by sequencing TCRalpha and TCRbeta repertoires longitudinally. The paper as a whole reports these results and caveats: Some responding clones were detected in pre-infection memory, suggesting pre-existing cross-reactive memory T cells joined the SARS-CoV-2 response. Only two mild cases were covered in the study, and larger cohorts including severe cases with pre-infection samples were considered necessary. SARS-CoV-2 specificity of the second-wave clones peaking on day 37 was not confirmed. Balanced CD4/CD8 phenotypes were observed for clones contracting from day 15 to 85, whereas a bias towards CD4+ was observed for a second wave of clones expanding from day 15 to 37. Contracting CD4+ clones appeared mostly in the CM and EM memory subsets, whereas CD8+ clones were enriched in EMRA.

A word on this clonotype: Its recognized antigen is unknown. Base qualities were left out, and no much larger clone turns up one base away.

PBMCs were isolated by Ficoll-Paque density gradient centrifugation. The data were produced on an Illumina NovaSeq 6000. Using 5'RACE with constant-segment primers, TCRalpha and TCRbeta cDNA libraries were constructed, with sample barcodes and unique molecular identifiers added in the process. RNA was extracted from every sample with Trizol reagent. Library amplification was performed in two PCR steps, and a second sample barcode and Illumina TruSeq adapters were introduced in the second step. Libraries were sequenced on an Illumina NovaSeq with 2 x 150 bp paired-end reads. For the original study's pipeline: With migec v1.2.7, reads were demultiplexed and then collapsed into UMI-guided consensus sequences. With mixcr v2.1.11, UMI consensuses were aligned to TRA and TRB V and J templates and assembled into clonotypes. A clonotype was counted as expanded or contracted only when both edgeR and NoisET called the clonotype significant, with the noise models trained on biological replicates. For edgeR calls, the cutoffs were a false discovery rate-adjusted p below 0.01 and a log2 fold-change threshold of 1. PCA with hierarchical clustering of max-normalized trajectories of the 1000 most abundant clonotypes was used as exploratory dynamics analysis. Each responding clone was given a CD4 or CD8 phenotype based on the CD4+ and CD8+ repertoires, which had been sequenced separately. TCRdb handled the public reads itself, with Q25 trimming in fastp and clone calling in MiXCR, and kept productive beta chains. Each record represents a unique CDR3 protein, reported with the most common genes and DNA among its rows. These V and J calls originate from TCRdb's pipeline instead of the authors' own analysis. This sample holds over 300,000 distinct CDR3 sequences; roughly 20% were observed only once. The top ten clones comprise 21% of the sample.

From the cysteine up to the phenylalanine, the CDR3 has a length of 13 residues. The read is trimmed to its CDR3 DNA, 39 bases read in frame from base 1. V loses 5 bases of germline sequence and J loses 8 bases, and the interval between the two ends is 15 bases. As encoded in the germline V gene, CDR1 is SGHTA while CDR2 is FQGNSA. Sequencing used PBMCs or a T cell subset sorted from them (not recorded which). This TCR derives from a man between 18 and 35 years old who had mild COVID-19 (a few samples of this study predate the infection). The sample titles of this study are shuffled in the database, so cell type and time point are left out; the donor was told from shared clones. The sequence is built from TRBV7-2 and TRBJ1-2, with the D gene not clear enough to name. This receptor carries the CDR3 CASSPPRARGYTF. The DNA sequence is given as TGTGCCAGCAGCCCTCCCCGAGCTCGGGGCTACACCTTC.